A selection of T cell receptor beta chains follows, all from one sample in a study of human T cells and chemical hapten exposure. TCRdb re-called the RACE reads through MiXCR, storing one row per CDR3 protein. The sample records some 90,000 distinct CDR3 sequences, around 9% being singletons. Sequenced: whole blood. The receptors stem from a female donor in good health. Some clones in this sample may be carry-over from other donors' samples. The CDR3 runs from the conserved cysteine through the conserved F or W. The D gene is left open where the match is weak. A clone size is listed for some rows: how often the clone was seen (once, few, many), or a class if it is expanded.

clone size: many
D gene: TRBD1
V gene: TRBV20-1
J gene: TRBJ1-1
CDR3 DNA: TGCAGTGCTGGATATACCGGGACAGAGAAAGCTTTCTTT
CDR3 protein: CSAGYTGTEKAFF

clone size: few
D gene: NA
V gene: TRBV4-2
J gene: TRBJ2-1
CDR3 DNA: TGTGCCAGCAGCCCAGGGGAGGGGGCGAAGTGGAATGAGCAGTTCTTC
CDR3 protein: CASSPGEGAKWNEQFF

clone size: NA
D gene: TRBD2
V gene: TRBV12-3/TRBV12-4
J gene: TRBJ2-1
CDR3 DNA: TGTGCCAGCAGTTCCCTAGCGGGACGATACAATGAGCAGTTCTTC
CDR3 protein: CASSSLAGRYNEQFF

clone size: NA
D gene: TRBD1
V gene: TRBV27
J gene: TRBJ1-6
CDR3 DNA: TGTGCCAGCAGTATCTTGACAGGGGGCTGGGGTAATTCACCCCTCCACTTT
CDR3 protein: CASSILTGGWGNSPLHF

clone size: NA
D gene: NA
V gene: TRBV5-4
J gene: TRBJ2-3
CDR3 DNA: TGTGCCAGCAGCTTGTCACTCGAGGGCACAGATACGCAGTATTTT
CDR3 protein: CASSLSLEGTDTQYF

clone size: few
D gene: TRBD2
V gene: TRBV12-3/TRBV12-4
J gene: TRBJ2-3
CDR3 DNA: TGTGCCAGCAGTTTGACTAGCTTTATCACAGATACGCAGTATTTT
CDR3 protein: CASSLTSFITDTQYF

clone size: NA
D gene: TRBD2
V gene: TRBV20-1
J gene: TRBJ2-1
CDR3 DNA: TGCAGTGCTAGAAGGACTAGCGGAGGCAATGAGCAGTTCTTC
CDR3 protein: CSARRTSGGNEQFF

clone size: few
D gene: TRBD2
V gene: TRBV7-2
J gene: TRBJ2-3
CDR3 DNA: TGTGCCAGCAGCTTAGGGGCTAGCGGGAGGGCAGATACGCAGTATTTT
CDR3 protein: CASSLGASGRADTQYF

clone size: few
D gene: TRBD1
V gene: TRBV6-2/TRBV6-3
J gene: TRBJ1-1
CDR3 DNA: TGTGCCAGCACAACCTACGAGGGGGCGGGAACTGAAGCTTTCTTT
CDR3 protein: CASTTYEGAGTEAFF

clone size: many
D gene: NA
V gene: TRBV2
J gene: TRBJ2-4
CDR3 DNA: TGTGCCAGCAGTCGAGTCATAAACATTCAGTACTTC
CDR3 protein: CASSRVINIQYF

clone size: many
D gene: TRBD1
V gene: TRBV28
J gene: TRBJ1-5
CDR3 DNA: TGTGCCAGCAGTTCGACGGACAGGGAGGAGCGCAATCAGCCCCAGCATTTT
CDR3 protein: CASSSTDREERNQPQHF

clone size: NA
D gene: NA
V gene: TRBV7-9
J gene: TRBJ2-1
CDR3 DNA: TGTGCCAGCACCCAAACGGGCTCGAGCTCCTACAATGAGCAGTTCTTC
CDR3 protein: CASTQTGSSSYNEQFF

clone size: many
D gene: TRBD2
V gene: TRBV20-1
J gene: TRBJ2-1
CDR3 DNA: TGCAGTGCAGGGTTTAGCGGGAGGGCCGGCAATGAGCAGTTCTTC
CDR3 protein: CSAGFSGRAGNEQFF

clone size: many
D gene: NA
V gene: TRBV20-1
J gene: TRBJ1-5
CDR3 DNA: TGCAGTGCTATGGCTACTAGCAATCAGCCCCAGCATTTT
CDR3 protein: CSAMATSNQPQHF

clone size: NA
D gene: NA
V gene: TRBV5-1
J gene: TRBJ1-1
CDR3 DNA: TGCGCCAGCAGCTTGGCTACGGTCACTGAAGCTTTCTTT
CDR3 protein: CASSLATVTEAFF

clone size: many
D gene: TRBD2
V gene: TRBV10-3
J gene: TRBJ2-1
CDR3 DNA: TGTGCCATCAGTGAGCGGACTAGCGGGACCTACAATGAGCAGTTCTTC
CDR3 protein: CAISERTSGTYNEQFF

clone size: NA
D gene: NA
V gene: TRBV7-9
J gene: TRBJ1-2
CDR3 DNA: TGTGCCAGCAGCTTAGTTCAGGGCTATGGCTACACCTTC
CDR3 protein: CASSLVQGYGYTF